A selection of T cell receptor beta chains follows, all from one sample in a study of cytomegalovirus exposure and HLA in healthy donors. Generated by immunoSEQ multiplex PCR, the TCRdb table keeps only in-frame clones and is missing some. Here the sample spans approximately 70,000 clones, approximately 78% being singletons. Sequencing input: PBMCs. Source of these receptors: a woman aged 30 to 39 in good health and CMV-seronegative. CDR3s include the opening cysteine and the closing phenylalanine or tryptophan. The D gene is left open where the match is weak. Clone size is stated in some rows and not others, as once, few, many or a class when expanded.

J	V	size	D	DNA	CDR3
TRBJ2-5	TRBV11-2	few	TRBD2	TGTGCCAGCAGCTTAGAGCTAGCGGGGGGCCAAGAGACCCAGTACTTC	CASSLELAGGQETQYF
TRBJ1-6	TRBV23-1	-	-	TGCGCCAGCAGCCACCCGGGGTTTCCGAGGGGGGGATCACCCCTCCACTTT	CASSHPGFPRGGSPLHF
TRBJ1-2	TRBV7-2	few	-	TGTGCCAGCACCCTCGGTCACGCCAACTATGGCTACACCTTC	CASTLGHANYGYTF
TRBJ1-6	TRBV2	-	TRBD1	TGTGCCAGCAGCCTGGGACAGGGGAATTCACCCCTCCACTTT	CASSLGQGNSPLHF
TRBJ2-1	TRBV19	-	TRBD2	TGTGCCAGTAGTATAGTTCCTAGCGGGGTCAATGAGCAGTTCTTC	CASSIVPSGVNEQFF
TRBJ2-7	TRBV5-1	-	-	TGCGCCAGCAGCTTGGACGCAAGCATCTACGAGCAGTACTTC	CASSLDASIYEQYF
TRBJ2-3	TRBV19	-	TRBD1	TGTGCCAGTAGTATAGGGGACAGGGTTACAGATACGCAGTATTTT	CASSIGDRVTDTQYF
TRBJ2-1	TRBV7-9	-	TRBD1	TGTTCCAGCAGCTGGATCGGACAGGGATGGAATGAGCAGTTCTTC	CSSSWIGQGWNEQFF
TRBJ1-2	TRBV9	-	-	TGTGCCAGCAGTGGGGGCCACTATGGCTACACCTTC	CASSGGHYGYTF
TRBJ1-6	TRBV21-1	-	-	-	CASSTLLERAWRSSYNSPLHF
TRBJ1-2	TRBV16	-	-	TGTGCCAGCAGCCAGACCGGGGATGGCTACACCTTC	CASSQTGDGYTF
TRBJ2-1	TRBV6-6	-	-	TGTGCCAGCAGTCCAACAGTCTCCTTCTACAATGAGCAGTTCTTC	CASSPTVSFYNEQFF
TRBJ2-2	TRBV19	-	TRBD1	TGTGCCAGTAGCTGGGGGGTACAGGGGGAAACCGGGGAGCTGTTTTTT	CASSWGVQGETGELFF
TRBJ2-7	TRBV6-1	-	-	TGTGCCAGCAGTGAGCCAACCTACGAGCAGTACTTC	CASSEPTYEQYF
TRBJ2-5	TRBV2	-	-	TGTGCCAGCCGCCGGTCAGGGGTTACGGAGACCCAGTACTTC	CASRRSGVTETQYF
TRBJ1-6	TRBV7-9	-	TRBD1	TGTGCCAGCAGCTTTACAGGGGTGCAGAATAATTCACCCCTCCACTTT	CASSFTGVQNNSPLHF
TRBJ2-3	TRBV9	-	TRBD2	TGTGCCAGCAGCGTAACTCTCGTAGCGGGGGGGCTCACAGATACGCAGTATTTT	CASSVTLVAGGLTDTQYF
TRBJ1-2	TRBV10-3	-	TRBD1	TGTGCCATCAGGGCGGGACAGGGCTATGGCTACACCTTC	CAIRAGQGYGYTF
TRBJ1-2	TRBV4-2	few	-	TGTGCCAGCAGCCAAGAGGTCAGAAACTATGGCTACACCTTC	CASSQEVRNYGYTF
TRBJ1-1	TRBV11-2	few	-	TGTGCCAGCAAAGCAGGGAGGGGTTGGACTGAAGCTTTCTTT	CASKAGRGWTEAFF
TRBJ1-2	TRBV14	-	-	TGTGCCAGCAGCCGACAAGTTAACTATGGCTACACCTTC	CASSRQVNYGYTF
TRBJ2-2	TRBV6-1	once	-	TGTGCCAGCAGCAGGGGTAGGGACACCGGGGAGCTGTTTTTT	CASSRGRDTGELFF